These T cell receptor beta chains were read from a single sample in a study of blood T cell repertoires in COVID-19. Sequenced by immunoSEQ multiplex PCR; TCRdb stores in-frame clones only, minus some. Found here are about 250,000 clones, roughly 90% of them singletons; the top ten hold around 2%. The material sequenced was peripheral blood. The receptors shown here come from a woman aged 40 to 50 who had recovered from COVID-19. CDR3s include the opening cysteine and the closing phenylalanine or tryptophan. Fields, in order: J gene, V gene, D gene, clone size, CDR3 DNA, CDR3 protein. D genes are given only for firm matches. Part of the rows lack a size; the others show once, few, many or a class for expanded clones.

>TRBJ2-1|TRBV24-1|TRBD1|.
TGTGCCACCAGTGACCCCGGGACAGGGGTCAATGAGCAGTTCTTC
CATSDPGTGVNEQFF
>TRBJ2-5|TRBV28|.|.
TGTGCCAGCAGTTTAGAGTACAGGGCGCAGACCCAGTACTTC
CASSLEYRAQTQYF
>TRBJ2-5|TRBV14|TRBD2|.
TGTGCCAGCAGCCAAGAGACCGCGGGAGGGCGGGAGACCCAGTACTTC
CASSQETAGGRETQYF
>TRBJ2-1|TRBV7-8|.|.
TGTGCCAGCAGCTTAGGGTCCGGAGGAAGCCCAAGGGAGTTCTTC
CASSLGSGGSPREFF
>TRBJ2-2|TRBV19|.|.
TGTGCCAGCCTCGCGGGGGCGAATACCGGGGAGCTGTTTTTT
CASLAGANTGELFF
>TRBJ2-3|TRBV3-1/TRBV3-2|TRBD2|.
TGTGCCAGCAGCCAGGGACTAGCGGGGGGGCTTAGTACGCAGTATTTT
CASSQGLAGGLSTQYF
>TRBJ2-1|TRBV11-2|.|.
TGTGCCAGCAGCTTACGCTCCGGGAATCAAGCTTACAATGAGCAGTTCTTC
CASSLRSGNQAYNEQFF
>TRBJ2-3|TRBV19|.|.
TGTGCCAGTAGCCCTCCGGGAGATACGCAGTATTTT
CASSPPGDTQYF
>TRBJ1-2|TRBV9|.|.
TGTGCCAGCAGCGTAGATCCCGCACTTCCCGGGAGCTATGGCTACACCTTC
CASSVDPALPGSYGYTF
>TRBJ2-7|TRBV27|.|once
TGTGCCAGCAGTTTATCGGGAGGAGACAGCTCCTACGAGCAGTACTTC
CASSLSGGDSSYEQYF
>TRBJ1-6|TRBV9|.|.
TGTGCCAGCAGCGTAGTCGGTGGTAATTCACCCCTCCACTTT
CASSVVGGNSPLHF
>TRBJ1-2|TRBV9|TRBD1|.
TGTGCCAGCAGCACCCAACAGGGGGGTCACTATGGCTACACCTTC
CASSTQQGGHYGYTF
>TRBJ1-4|TRBV19|TRBD1|.
TGTGCCAGTAGTTTAGGCCGGGACAGAGGTAATGAAAAACTGTTTTTT
CASSLGRDRGNEKLFF
>TRBJ1-5|TRBV27|.|once
TGTGCCAGCAGTTCCGACATCTATCAGCCCCAGCATTTT
CASSSDIYQPQHF
>TRBJ1-5|TRBV18|.|once
TGTGCCAGCTCACCAGGGCCTCCTAATCAGCCCCAGCATTTT
CASSPGPPNQPQHF
>TRBJ1-5|TRBV24-1|.|.
TGTGCCACCGCGGGCGCCGAAAATAGCAATCAGCCCCAGCATTTT
CATAGAENSNQPQHF
>TRBJ1-3|TRBV19|.|.
TGTGCCAGTAGTCTGCAGGGCCTACTCTCTGGAAACACCATATATTTT
CASSLQGLLSGNTIYF
>TRBJ1-2|TRBV30|.|.
TGTGCCTGGAGTGTAGTACAGGGCGAGCGCTACACCTTC
CAWSVVQGERYTF
>TRBJ2-1|TRBV6-5|.|few
TGTGCCAGCAGTTGGCGGGCTAGCAGGAACGATGAGCAGTTCTTC
CASSWRASRNDEQFF
>TRBJ2-6|TRBV19|.|.
TGTGCCAGTAGTCCGCGGGCTAACTCTGGGGCCAACGTCCTGACTTTC
CASSPRANSGANVLTF
>TRBJ1-5|TRBV28|TRBD1|.
TGTGCCAGCAGTTTGAGGGGGTTGGGGACAGGGGTGAGGCCCCAGCATTTT
CASSLRGLGTGVRPQHF
>TRBJ1-1|TRBV19|.|.
TGTGCCAGTATCCGCCGGGGGGGTTTGAACACTGAAGCTTTCTTT
CASIRRGGLNTEAFF
>TRBJ1-4|TRBV5-1|.|.
TGCGCCAGCAGCTTGGCCGGGGGGTTTAATGAAAAACTGTTTTTT
CASSLAGGFNEKLFF
>TRBJ2-7|TRBV5-8|TRBD1|once
TGTGCCAGCAGAAGGACAGGGACTTACGAGCAGTACTTC
CASRRTGTYEQYF
>TRBJ1-1|TRBV5-5|TRBD1|.
TGTGCCAGCAGCCCGGGCAGGGGGGTTTTTGAAGCTTTCTTT
CASSPGRGVFEAFF
>TRBJ2-6|TRBV7-2|.|.
TGTGCCAGCAGCCCGCCCAGCTCTGGGGCCAACGTCCTGACTTTC
CASSPPSSGANVLTF
>TRBJ1-2|TRBV19|.|.
TGTGCCAGTAGCCCGGGGGGCTTCTATGGCTACACCTTC
CASSPGGFYGYTF
>TRBJ1-5|TRBV7-2|.|few
TGTGCCAGCAGCCCGTTCCGTGGCATTAGCAATCAGCCCCAGCATTTT
CASSPFRGISNQPQHF
>TRBJ2-1|TRBV28|.|.
TGTGCCAGCAGTTTCAACAATGAGCAGTTCTTC
CASSFNNEQFF
>TRBJ1-6|TRBV6-5|TRBD1|.
TGTGCCAGCAGTTACTCACGGACAGGGGTCGGGTCCCTCCACTTT
CASSYSRTGVGSLHF
>TRBJ2-7|TRBV7-2|TRBD2|.
TGTGCCAGCAACTTACTAGCGGGAGTGTCCGAGCAGTACTTC
CASNLLAGVSEQYF